The 25 T cell receptor beta chains below come from one sample, sequenced in a study of cytomegalovirus exposure and HLA in healthy donors. With 60 Vbeta and 13 Jbeta primers, the PCR was carried out. Data came from immunoSEQ multiplex PCR; TCRdb stores just in-frame clones and leaves some out. The table records around 100,000 clones, roughly 80% of them present only once. The sequenced sample consisted of PBMCs. The source of these receptors is a man aged 30-40 years in good health and CMV-seropositive.

This chain joins TRBV7-8 and TRBJ2-2; no definite D call. The CDR3 is 13 amino acids. Germline V lookup: CDR1 SGHVS, CDR2 FQNEAQ. The V and J ends lost 5 bases and 2 bases respectively, with 6 bases between them. DNA for the CDR3: TGTGCCAGCAGCCCTTATAACACCGGGGAGCTGTTTTTT. This gives the protein CASSPYNTGELFF. Combining the CDR3 with reference TRBV7-8 and TRBJ2-2 gives the whole variable domain GAGVSQSPRYKVAKRGQDVALRCDPISGHVSLFWYQQALGQGPEFLTYFQNEAQLDKSGLPSDRFFAERPEGSVSTLKIQRTQQEDSAVYLCASSPYNTGELFFGEGSRLTVL.

V gene TRBV11-2 combines with J gene TRBJ2-1; D might be TRBD2 (5 bases). Germline V lookup: CDR1 SGHAT, CDR2 FQNNGV. Deletions cut 6 bases from V and 0 bases from J, with 21 bases between. This CDR3 has 18 amino acids. The CDR3 protein is CASRPTRGRVLSYNEQFF. The CDR3 DNA reads as TGTGCCAGCAGACCCACCCGAGGGCGGGTCCTCTCCTACAATGAGCAGTTCTTC.

The chain employs TRBV27 and TRBJ2-2, with D possibly being TRBD2 (6 bases). The CDR3 has 14 amino acids. Germline V CDR1 and CDR2: MNHEY, SMNVEV (reference sequence). The V end lost 3 bases, the J end lost 3 bases, and 8 bases lay between the germline ends. Here the CDR3 DNA reads TGTGCCAGCAGTTTTGCGGGGTACACCGGGGAGCTGTTTTTT. Protein product: CASSFAGYTGELFF.

The chain has TRBV27 and TRBJ2-7; possible D gene TRBD1, 6 bases. V was trimmed by 2 bases and J by 0 bases, leaving 14 bases between them. The CDR3 covers 16 residues. The germline V gene has CDR1 MNHEY and CDR2 SMNVEV (reference sequence). CDR3 nucleotide sequence: TGTGCCAGCAGTTTAAGGACAGATCCAATCTCCTACGAGCAGTACTTC. Its translation: CASSLRTDPISYEQYF.

The chain couples TRBV28 to TRBJ1-2; no reliable D call. Germline V CDR1 and CDR2: MDHEN, SYDVKM. Trimming cost V 6 bases and J 3 bases, with 8 bases left between them. This CDR3 region has 12 residues. The CDR3 nucleotides read TGTGCCAGCAGAAACACATACTATGGCTACACCTTC. It codes for CASRNTYYGYTF.

The V gene is TRBV4-2, the J gene TRBJ2-1; 7 bases fit TRBD2. Germline V lookup: CDR1 LGHNA, CDR2 YNFKEQ. Losses at the gene ends were 1 base for V and 7 bases for J; bases not matched to a gene: 16. CDR3 length: 18 residues. The CDR3 is CASSQGPLRGELGNEQFF. The DNA for the CDR3 is TGTGCCAGCAGCCAAGGGCCCCTCCGGGGGGAGCTAGGAAATGAGCAGTTCTTC.

The chain has TRBV7-2 and TRBJ2-1; D call uncertain. The CDR3 totals 12 residues. Trimming removed 1 base from V and 9 bases from J, with 7 bases in between. Germline CDR1 is SGHTA and CDR2 is FQGNSA. The CDR3 protein is CASSLVLVEQFF. CDR3 sequence (DNA): TGTGCCAGCAGCTTAGTACTTGTTGAGCAGTTCTTC.

J is TRBJ2-2 and V is TRBV6-5, with D perhaps TRBD2 (5 bases). Trimming pared 2 bases from V and 5 bases from J, leaving 12 bases between. The CDR3 runs to 15 residues. CDR1 and CDR2 from the germline V gene are MNHEY and SVGAGI. The CDR3 nucleotides are TGTGCCAGCAGTTACATTACAACGGGGACCGGGGAGCTGTTTTTT. It translates to CASSYITTGTGELFF.

This clone showed up just once. Germline and junction disagree at one end, which may indicate a read error. The V call is TRBV13, the J call TRBJ1-2, with a possible D match to TRBD1 (6 bases). CDR1 and CDR2 (germline): PRHDT, FYEKMQ (reference sequence). The CDR3 spans 15 residues. DNA of the CDR3: TGTGCCGGCAGCTTAGGAGGACAGTTCGACTATGGCTACACCTTC. Translation gives CAGSLGGQFDYGYTF. Full variable domain (remainder filled in from reference TRBV13 and TRBJ1-2): AAGVIQSPRHLIKEKRETATLKCYPIPRHDTVYWYQQGPGQDPQFLISFYEKMQSDKGSIPDRFSAQQFSDYHSELNMSSLELGDSALYFCAGSLGGQFDYGYTFGSGTRLTVV.

The genes are TRBV6-5 and TRBJ2-2; 12 bases are shared with TRBD1. CDR3 length equals 15 residues. Trimming took 6 bases from V and 9 from J; bases not matched to a gene: 8. Germline lookup yields CDR1 MNHEY and CDR2 SVGAGI. CDR3 sequence: CASSLTGTGGRELFF. Here the CDR3 DNA reads TGTGCCAGCAGCCTAACCGGGACAGGGGGCCGGGAGCTGTTTTTT.

In its sample, this clone was seen once. V usage is TRBV6-1 and J usage is TRBJ2-7; 7 bases are a match to TRBD2. Germline V gives CDR1 MNHNS, CDR2 SASEGT. V trimming: 7 bases; J trimming: 0 bases; junction bases outside the gene matches: 6. The CDR3 spans 14 residues. DNA of the CDR3: TGTGCCAGCAAATTCACTAGCGACTCCTACGAGCAGTACTTC. It yields the protein CASKFTSDSYEQYF.

This chain connects TRBV30 to TRBJ2-7; maybe TRBD1 (5 bases). CDR3 length: 11 amino acids. Per germline, CDR1 GTSNPN and CDR2 SVGIG (reference sequence). V gave up 3 bases and J gave up 5 bases, with 8 bases separating them. The DNA of the CDR3 is TGTGCCTGGAGCCTGACAGACGAGCAGTACTTC. Translation: CAWSLTDEQYF. The variable domain in full, completed from reference TRBV30 and TRBJ2-7, reads SQTIHQWPATLVQPVGSPLSLECTVEGTSNPNLYWYRQAAGRGLQLLFYSVGIGQISSEVPQNLSASRPQDRQFILSSKKLLLSDSGFYLCAWSLTDEQYFGPGTRLTVT.

The chain uses TRBV5-1 and TRBJ1-4; tentatively, D is TRBD1 (6 bases). CDR1 and CDR2 from the germline V gene are SGHRS and YFSETQ. The ends were cut back, 4 bases at V and 8 bases at J, with 18 bases in the middle. CDR3 length equals 15 residues. CDR3 amino acids: CASSPGGQGYEKLFF. Here the CDR3 DNA reads TGCGCCAGCAGCCCTGGGGGTCAGGGGTACGAAAAACTGTTTTTT.

The genes are TRBV4-2 and TRBJ1-1; D is undetermined. CDR3 length: 14 residues. Germline lookup yields CDR1 LGHNA and CDR2 YNFKEQ. The germline V and J ends were trimmed by 0 bases and 5 bases, with 10 bases remaining between them. The CDR3 sequence is CASSQDLGRTEAFF. CDR3 bases: TGTGCCAGCAGCCAAGATCTAGGGAGGACTGAAGCTTTCTTT.

This rearrangement joins TRBV19 to TRBJ2-3, with D possibly TRBD2 on 6 matching bases. The V end lost 3 bases, the J end lost 6 bases, and 22 bases lay between the germline ends. Germline V gene lookup returns CDR1 LNHDA and CDR2 SQIVND (reference sequence). This CDR3 is 17 amino acids long. The CDR3 nucleotides are TGTGCCAGTAGTATGGCCTTTTGGCGCCTAGGGAGGGATACGCAGTATTTT. Translated: CASSMAFWRLGRDTQYF.

V usage is TRBV28 and J usage is TRBJ2-2; TRBD1 is a possible D gene (5 bases). This CDR3 comprises 16 residues. Germline CDR1 and CDR2: MDHEN and SYDVKM. The V and J ends lost 5 bases and 3 bases respectively, with 16 bases between them. CDR3 in DNA: TGTGCCAGCAGTCGACGACAGAGCAGGCACACCGGGGAGCTGTTTTTT. Translating it yields CASSRRQSRHTGELFF.

The J gene is TRBJ2-5, the V gene TRBV5-1, with 13 bases that match TRBD2. V lost 5 bases, J lost 4 bases, and 5 bases stayed unmatched. Germline V CDR1 and CDR2: SGHRS, YFSETQ. This CDR3 is 15 amino acids long. In DNA, the CDR3 is TGCGCCAGCAGTTTCGGGACTAGCGGGGTAGAGACCCAGTACTTC. It specifies CASSFGTSGVETQYF.

The chain joins TRBV28 to TRBJ2-6, with 7 bases aligning to TRBD1. The CDR3 is 16 amino acids. Germline loops: CDR1 MDHEN, CDR2 SYDVKM. V shed 6 bases, J shed 0 bases, and the junction held 5 bases outside the gene matches. The CDR3 sequence is CASSLDRNSGANVLTF. Here the CDR3 DNA reads TGTGCCAGCAGCTTGGACAGGAACTCTGGGGCCAACGTCCTGACTTTC. The entire variable domain, with the rest obtained from reference TRBV28 and TRBJ2-6, is as follows: DVKVTQSSRYLVKRTGEKVFLECVQDMDHENMFWYRQDPGLGLRLIYFSYDVKMKEKGDIPEGYSVSREKKERFSLILESASTNQTSMYLCASSLDRNSGANVLTFGAGSRLTVL.

The J gene is TRBJ2-5, the V gene TRBV28, with D perhaps matching TRBD1 (5 bases). Germline CDR1 is MDHEN and CDR2 is SYDVKM. There are 15 residues in the CDR3. Trimming took 8 bases from V and 4 from J, leaving 20 bases between them. The CDR3 sequence is CASQNLPGHLETQYF. DNA of the CDR3: TGTGCCAGCCAGAACCTACCCGGACACCTAGAGACCCAGTACTTC. The full variable domain, rest sourced from reference TRBV28 and TRBJ2-5, is DVKVTQSSRYLVKRTGEKVFLECVQDMDHENMFWYRQDPGLGLRLIYFSYDVKMKEKGDIPEGYSVSREKKERFSLILESASTNQTSMYLCASQNLPGHLETQYFGPGTRLLVL.

The chain has TRBV2 and TRBJ2-1, with 10 bases lining up with TRBD2. The CDR3 is 16 amino acids. V lost 5 bases to trimming and J lost 7 bases; unmatched junction nucleotides: 11. In germline, CDR1 is SNHLY, CDR2 FYNNEI. The CDR3 sequence: CASSIWTSGSGNEQFF. The CDR3 DNA follows: TGTGCCAGCAGTATATGGACTAGCGGCAGTGGGAATGAGCAGTTCTTC.

CDR3: CASSRPGTGGSTTIYF. The CDR3 DNA reads as TGCGCCAGCAGCCGTCCCGGGACAGGGGGAAGTACCACCATATATTTT. The chain combines TRBV4-1 with TRBJ1-3; TRBD1 aligns across 11 bases. The CDR3 runs 16 residues. Germline assignment: CDR1 MGHRA and CDR2 YSYEKL. The ends lost 4 bases at V and 9 bases at J; junction bases unmatched: 11.

The rearrangement joins TRBV2 to TRBJ2-7; D is possibly TRBD1 (5 bases). Trimming shortened V by 5 bases and J by 2 bases, and 19 bases separated the two germline ends. The CDR3 extends over 16 amino acids. The germline V gene encodes CDR1 SNHLY and CDR2 FYNNEI. Here the CDR3 reads CASSFPYRNFTYEQYV. The DNA for the CDR3 is TGTGCCAGCAGTTTTCCTTACAGGAATTTTACCTACGAGCAGTACGTC.

The chain employs TRBV5-1 and TRBJ1-5; possible D gene TRBD1, 6 bases. There are 14 residues in the CDR3. Per germline, CDR1 SGHRS and CDR2 YFSETQ. Between the trimmed V and J ends, which lost 6 bases and 5 bases, there was a span of 15 bases. The CDR3 nucleotides are TGCGCCAGCAAAGGGGGAGAGGGCGATCAGCCCCAGCATTTT. Protein product: CASKGGEGDQPQHF.

This chain links TRBV4-2 with TRBJ2-7; 9 nucleotides align to TRBD1. Germline CDR1 and CDR2: LGHNA and YNFKEQ. There are 15 residues in the CDR3. With V trimmed by 1 base and J by 5 bases, 6 bases remained unmatched. DNA of the CDR3: TGTGCCAGCAGCCAAGCGGGGACAGGGCCTGACGAGCAGTACTTC. It yields the protein CASSQAGTGPDEQYF.

The V gene is TRBV7-8, the J gene TRBJ2-7; no clear D. This CDR3 has 11 residues. Trimming removed 3 bases at V and 7 bases at J, with 7 bases between. Germline loops: CDR1 SGHVS, CDR2 FQNEAQ. In DNA form, the CDR3 reads TGTGCCAGCAGCTTTTTAATAGAGCAGTACTTC. As protein: CASSFLIEQYF. The full variable domain, in which reference TRBV7-8 and TRBJ2-7 provide the parts outside the CDR3, is GAGVSQSPRYKVAKRGQDVALRCDPISGHVSLFWYQQALGQGPEFLTYFQNEAQLDKSGLPSDRFFAERPEGSVSTLKIQRTQQEDSAVYLCASSFLIEQYFGPGTRLTVT.